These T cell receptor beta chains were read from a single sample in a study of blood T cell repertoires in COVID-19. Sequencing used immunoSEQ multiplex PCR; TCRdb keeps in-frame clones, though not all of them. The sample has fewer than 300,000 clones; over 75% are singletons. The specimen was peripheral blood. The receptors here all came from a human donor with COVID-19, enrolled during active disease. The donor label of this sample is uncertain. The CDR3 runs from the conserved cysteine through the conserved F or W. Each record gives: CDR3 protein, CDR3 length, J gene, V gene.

CDR3aa: CASSIDPGRAGGYTF
len: 15
j_gene: TRBJ1-2
v_gene: TRBV4-1

CDR3aa: CASSIAGTDRNTIYF
len: 15
j_gene: TRBJ1-3
v_gene: TRBV19

CDR3aa: CASSPSYQETQYF
len: 13
j_gene: TRBJ2-5
v_gene: TRBV5-4

CDR3aa: CASRQGWNTEAFF
len: 13
j_gene: TRBJ1-1
v_gene: TRBV2

CDR3aa: CASSERQGNYEQYF
len: 14
j_gene: TRBJ2-7
v_gene: TRBV6-4

CDR3aa: CAAGGRALSSYEQYF
len: 15
j_gene: TRBJ2-7
v_gene: TRBV30

CDR3aa: CASTPGTGGSGNIQYF
len: 16
j_gene: TRBJ2-4
v_gene: TRBV9

CDR3aa: CASSLGLPPPSRYNEQFF
len: 18
j_gene: TRBJ2-1
v_gene: TRBV11-3

CDR3aa: CASSVRGSGNTIYF
len: 14
j_gene: TRBJ1-3
v_gene: TRBV9

CDR3aa: CASSPAGKQETQYF
len: 14
j_gene: TRBJ2-5
v_gene: TRBV11-3

CDR3aa: CASSISGTGNEKLFF
len: 15
j_gene: TRBJ1-4
v_gene: TRBV19

CDR3aa: CASSFVTSGKNEQFF
len: 15
j_gene: TRBJ2-1
v_gene: TRBV5-1

CDR3aa: CASSLAGTLAGNEQFF
len: 16
j_gene: TRBJ2-1
v_gene: TRBV5-4

CDR3aa: CASSPRGLNSYEQYF
len: 15
j_gene: TRBJ2-7
v_gene: TRBV7-6

CDR3aa: CASSWTSASSYNEQFF
len: 16
j_gene: TRBJ2-1
v_gene: TRBV5-1

CDR3aa: CASSISWDTQYF
len: 12
j_gene: TRBJ2-3
v_gene: TRBV19

CDR3aa: CATRGGGAYEQYF
len: 13
j_gene: TRBJ2-7
v_gene: TRBV6-1

CDR3aa: CASSARTGSSSVNEQFF
len: 17
j_gene: TRBJ2-1
v_gene: TRBV9

CDR3aa: CASSLVRGRVDEQYF
len: 15
j_gene: TRBJ2-7
v_gene: TRBV5-1

CDR3aa: CASSFGTGTAMGYTF
len: 15
j_gene: TRBJ1-2
v_gene: TRBV28

CDR3aa: CSVVASGVSYNEQFF
len: 15
j_gene: TRBJ2-1
v_gene: TRBV29-1

CDR3aa: CASSPRVQGNEKLFF
len: 15
j_gene: TRBJ1-4
v_gene: TRBV18

CDR3aa: CASEFQGESEAFF
len: 13
j_gene: TRBJ1-1
v_gene: TRBV12-3/TRBV12-4

CDR3aa: CAWSPGLGNTIYF
len: 13
j_gene: TRBJ1-3
v_gene: TRBV30

CDR3aa: CASSANGGQNQPQHF
len: 15
j_gene: TRBJ1-5
v_gene: TRBV10-2

CDR3aa: CASSLDTGRGAFF
len: 13
j_gene: TRBJ1-1
v_gene: TRBV11-2

CDR3aa: CASSYSIRNQPQHF
len: 14
j_gene: TRBJ1-5
v_gene: TRBV6-5

CDR3aa: CASSPGLGRNTIYF
len: 14
j_gene: TRBJ1-3
v_gene: TRBV4-2

CDR3aa: CASSEVQGTLGYGYTF
len: 16
j_gene: TRBJ1-2
v_gene: TRBV6-1

CDR3aa: CASSLVAGGGHEQFF
len: 15
j_gene: TRBJ2-1
v_gene: TRBV5-1

CDR3aa: CASSFDPGQGNEKLFF
len: 16
j_gene: TRBJ1-4
v_gene: TRBV7-8

CDR3aa: CASSPGGTGELFF
len: 13
j_gene: TRBJ2-2
v_gene: TRBV7-9

CDR3aa: CASSGPGWSGAGEKLFF
len: 17
j_gene: TRBJ1-4
v_gene: TRBV2

CDR3aa: CASSYPRSSGANVLTF
len: 16
j_gene: TRBJ2-6
v_gene: TRBV6-5

CDR3aa: CASSLEAGVYEQYF
len: 14
j_gene: TRBJ2-7
v_gene: TRBV5-1

CDR3aa: CASSLPSQGNNQPQHF
len: 16
j_gene: TRBJ1-5
v_gene: TRBV28

CDR3aa: CASRYGGSGNTIYF
len: 14
j_gene: TRBJ1-3
v_gene: TRBV19

CDR3aa: CASSQLREETQYF
len: 13
j_gene: TRBJ2-5
v_gene: TRBV18

CDR3aa: CASTDRGRSNEKLFF
len: 15
j_gene: TRBJ1-4
v_gene: TRBV28

CDR3aa: CASRFTGPNEQFF
len: 13
j_gene: TRBJ2-1
v_gene: TRBV12-3/TRBV12-4

CDR3aa: CASSQAPSSGQETQYF
len: 16
j_gene: TRBJ2-5
v_gene: TRBV4-2

CDR3aa: CASSLAPSRDEQFF
len: 14
j_gene: TRBJ2-1
v_gene: TRBV11-3

CDR3aa: CASSQDYLAGAGELFF
len: 16
j_gene: TRBJ2-2
v_gene: TRBV4-3

CDR3aa: CASSLPSRGEAFF
len: 13
j_gene: TRBJ1-1
v_gene: TRBV28

CDR3aa: CASRPGIPNTGELFF
len: 15
j_gene: TRBJ2-2
v_gene: TRBV5-1

CDR3aa: CASSLGTENQPQHF
len: 14
j_gene: TRBJ1-5
v_gene: TRBV9

CDR3aa: CASSLSGTYSGNTIYF
len: 16
j_gene: TRBJ1-3
v_gene: TRBV27

CDR3aa: CASSLEGSGRAATEQYF
len: 17
j_gene: TRBJ2-7
v_gene: TRBV5-1

CDR3aa: CASSPQAQGSYTF
len: 13
j_gene: TRBJ1-2
v_gene: TRBV5-1

CDR3aa: CASSPDRAGNTIYF
len: 14
j_gene: TRBJ1-3
v_gene: TRBV28

CDR3aa: CASRPGLTAGEQYF
len: 14
j_gene: TRBJ2-7
v_gene: TRBV28

CDR3aa: CASSLGAAYGYTF
len: 13
j_gene: TRBJ1-2
v_gene: TRBV5-1

CDR3aa: CASRSSGDNYGYTF
len: 14
j_gene: TRBJ1-2
v_gene: TRBV27

CDR3aa: CASSPSLVTDTEAFF
len: 15
j_gene: TRBJ1-1
v_gene: TRBV18

CDR3aa: CASSPKDGAELFF
len: 13
j_gene: TRBJ1-4
v_gene: TRBV18

CDR3aa: CASSLARNLQETQYF
len: 15
j_gene: TRBJ2-5
v_gene: TRBV5-1

CDR3aa: CASSIDRGHQQPQHF
len: 15
j_gene: TRBJ1-5
v_gene: TRBV19

CDR3aa: CSVAGQGDNQPQHF
len: 14
j_gene: TRBJ1-5
v_gene: TRBV29-1

CDR3aa: CASSWGVGTDTQYF
len: 14
j_gene: TRBJ2-3
v_gene: TRBV11-3